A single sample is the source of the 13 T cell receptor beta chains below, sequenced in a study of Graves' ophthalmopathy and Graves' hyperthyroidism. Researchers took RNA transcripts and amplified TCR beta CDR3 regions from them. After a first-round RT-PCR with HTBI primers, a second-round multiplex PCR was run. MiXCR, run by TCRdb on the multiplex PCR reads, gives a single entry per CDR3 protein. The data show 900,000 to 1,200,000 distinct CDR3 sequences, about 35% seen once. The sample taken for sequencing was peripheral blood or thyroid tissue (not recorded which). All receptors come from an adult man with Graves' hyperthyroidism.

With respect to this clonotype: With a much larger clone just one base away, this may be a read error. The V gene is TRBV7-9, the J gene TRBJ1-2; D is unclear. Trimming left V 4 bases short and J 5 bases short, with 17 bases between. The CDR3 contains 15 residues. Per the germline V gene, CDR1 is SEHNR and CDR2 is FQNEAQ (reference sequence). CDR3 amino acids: CASSSRTAAPYGYTF. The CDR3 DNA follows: TGTGCCAGCAGCTCCAGGACTGCCGCCCCTTATGGCTACACCTTC. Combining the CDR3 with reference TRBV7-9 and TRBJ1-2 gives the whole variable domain DTGVSQNPRHKITKRGQNVTFRCDPISEHNRLYWYRQTLGQGPEFLTYFQNEAQLEKSRLLSDRFSAERPKGSFSTLEIQRTEQGDSAMYLCASSSRTAAPYGYTFGSGTRLTVV.

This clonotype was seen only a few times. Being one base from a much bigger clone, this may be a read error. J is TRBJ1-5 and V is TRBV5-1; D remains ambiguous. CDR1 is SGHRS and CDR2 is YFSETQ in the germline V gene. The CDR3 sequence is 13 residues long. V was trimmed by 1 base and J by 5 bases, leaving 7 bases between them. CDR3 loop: CASSLQPDQPQHF. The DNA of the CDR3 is TGCGCCAGCAGCTTGCAGCCGGATCAGCCCCAGCATTTT.

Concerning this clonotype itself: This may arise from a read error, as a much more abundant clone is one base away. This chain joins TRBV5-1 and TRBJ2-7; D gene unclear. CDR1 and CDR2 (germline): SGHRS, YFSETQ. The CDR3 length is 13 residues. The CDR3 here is CASRYTGSYEQSF. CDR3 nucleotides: TGCGCCAGCAGGTACACCGGCTCCTACGAGCAGTCCTTC. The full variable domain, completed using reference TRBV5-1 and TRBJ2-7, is KAGVTQTPRYLIKTRGQQVTLSCSPISGHRSVSWYQQTPGQGLQFLFEYFSETQRNKGNFPGRFSGRQFSNSRSEMNVSTLELGDSALYLCASRYTGSYEQSFGPGTRLTVT.

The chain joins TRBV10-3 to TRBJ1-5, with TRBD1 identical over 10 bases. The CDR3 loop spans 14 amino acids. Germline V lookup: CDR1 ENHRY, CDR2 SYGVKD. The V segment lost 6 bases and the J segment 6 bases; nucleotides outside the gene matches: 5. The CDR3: CAISGQGGGQPQHF. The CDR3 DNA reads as TGTGCCATCAGCGGACAGGGGGGAGGTCAGCCCCAGCATTTT.

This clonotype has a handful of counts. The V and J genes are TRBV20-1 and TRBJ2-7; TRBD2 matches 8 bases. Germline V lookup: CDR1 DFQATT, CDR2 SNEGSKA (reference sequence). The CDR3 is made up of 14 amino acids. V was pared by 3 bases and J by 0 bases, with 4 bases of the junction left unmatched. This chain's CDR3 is CSASSGESSYEQYF. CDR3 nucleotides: TGCAGTGCTAGTAGCGGGGAAAGCTCCTACGAGCAGTACTTC.

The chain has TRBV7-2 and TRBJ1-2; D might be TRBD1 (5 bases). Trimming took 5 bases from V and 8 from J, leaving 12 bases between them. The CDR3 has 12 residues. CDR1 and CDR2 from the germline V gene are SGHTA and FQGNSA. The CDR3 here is CASSRDWSGYTF. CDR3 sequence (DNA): TGTGCCAGCAGCCGGGACTGGAGCGGCTACACCTTC.

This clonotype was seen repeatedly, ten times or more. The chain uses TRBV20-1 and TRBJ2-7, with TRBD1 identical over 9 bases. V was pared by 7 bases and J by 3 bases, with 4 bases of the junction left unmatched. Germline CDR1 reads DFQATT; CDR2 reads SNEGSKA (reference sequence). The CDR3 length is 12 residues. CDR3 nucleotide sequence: TGCAGTGTTCCGGGACAGGGCTACGAGCAGTACTTC. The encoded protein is CSVPGQGYEQYF.

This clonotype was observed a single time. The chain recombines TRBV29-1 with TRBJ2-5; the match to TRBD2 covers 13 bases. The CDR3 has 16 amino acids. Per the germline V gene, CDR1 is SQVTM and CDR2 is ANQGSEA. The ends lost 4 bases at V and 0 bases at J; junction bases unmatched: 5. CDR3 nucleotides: TGCAGCGTTGCCGGGACTAGCGGGACAAACCAAGAGACCCAGTACTTC. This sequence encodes CSVAGTSGTNQETQYF.

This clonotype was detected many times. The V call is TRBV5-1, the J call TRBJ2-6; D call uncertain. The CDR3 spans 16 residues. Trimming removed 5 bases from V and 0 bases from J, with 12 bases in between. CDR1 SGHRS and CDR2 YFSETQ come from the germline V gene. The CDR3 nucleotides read TGCGCCAGCAGATCGGAACTCCTCTCTGGGGCCAACGTCCTGACTTTC. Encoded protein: CASRSELLSGANVLTF.

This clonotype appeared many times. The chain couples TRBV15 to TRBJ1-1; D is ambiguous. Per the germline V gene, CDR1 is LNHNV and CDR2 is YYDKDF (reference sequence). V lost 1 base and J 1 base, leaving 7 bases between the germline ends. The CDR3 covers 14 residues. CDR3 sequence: CATSRVVTNTEAFF. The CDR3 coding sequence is TGTGCCACCAGCAGAGTGGTTACGAACACTGAAGCTTTCTTT.

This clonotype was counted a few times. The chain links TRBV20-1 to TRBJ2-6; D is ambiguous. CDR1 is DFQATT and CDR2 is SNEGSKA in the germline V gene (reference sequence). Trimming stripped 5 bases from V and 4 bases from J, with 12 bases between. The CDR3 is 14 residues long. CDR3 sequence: CSALDPRGANVLTF. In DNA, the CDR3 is TGCAGTGCTCTTGACCCGAGAGGGGCCAACGTCCTGACTTTC.

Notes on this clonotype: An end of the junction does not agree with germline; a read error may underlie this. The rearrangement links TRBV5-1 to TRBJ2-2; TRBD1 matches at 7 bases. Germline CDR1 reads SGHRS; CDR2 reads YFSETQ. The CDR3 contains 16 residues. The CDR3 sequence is CVSSEGQWHYTGELFF. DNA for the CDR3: TGCGTCAGCAGCGAGGGACAGTGGCATTACACCGGGGAGCTGTTTTTT.

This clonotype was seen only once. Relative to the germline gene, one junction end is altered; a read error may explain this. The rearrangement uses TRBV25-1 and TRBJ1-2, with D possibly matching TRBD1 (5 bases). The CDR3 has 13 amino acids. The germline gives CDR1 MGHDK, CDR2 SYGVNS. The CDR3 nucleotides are TGTACCAGCAGGCAAGGGGATCACTATGGCTACACCTTC. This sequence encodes CTSRQGDHYGYTF.